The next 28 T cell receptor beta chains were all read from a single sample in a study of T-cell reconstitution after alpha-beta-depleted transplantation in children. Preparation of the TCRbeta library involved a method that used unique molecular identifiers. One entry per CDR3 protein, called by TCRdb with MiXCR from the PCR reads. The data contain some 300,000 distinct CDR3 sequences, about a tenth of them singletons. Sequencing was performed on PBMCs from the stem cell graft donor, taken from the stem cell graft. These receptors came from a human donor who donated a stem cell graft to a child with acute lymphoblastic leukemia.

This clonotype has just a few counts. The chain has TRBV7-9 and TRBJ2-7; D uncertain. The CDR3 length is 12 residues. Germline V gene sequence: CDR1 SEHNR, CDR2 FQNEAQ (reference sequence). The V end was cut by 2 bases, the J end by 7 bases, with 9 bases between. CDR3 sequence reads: CASSLTLQEQYF. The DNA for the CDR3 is TGTGCCAGCAGCTTAACCCTTCAGGAGCAGTACTTC. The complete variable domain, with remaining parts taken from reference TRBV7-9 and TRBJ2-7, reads DTGVSQNPRHKITKRGQNVTFRCDPISEHNRLYWYRQTLGQGPEFLTYFQNEAQLEKSRLLSDRFSAERPKGSFSTLEIQRTEQGDSAMYLCASSLTLQEQYFGPGTRLTVT.

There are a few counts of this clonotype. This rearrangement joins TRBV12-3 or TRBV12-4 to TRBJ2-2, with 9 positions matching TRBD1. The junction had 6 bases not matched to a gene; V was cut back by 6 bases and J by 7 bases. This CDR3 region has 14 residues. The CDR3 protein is CASRKQGAIGELFF. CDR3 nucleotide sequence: TGTGCCAGCAGGAAACAGGGGGCAATCGGGGAGCTGTTTTTT.

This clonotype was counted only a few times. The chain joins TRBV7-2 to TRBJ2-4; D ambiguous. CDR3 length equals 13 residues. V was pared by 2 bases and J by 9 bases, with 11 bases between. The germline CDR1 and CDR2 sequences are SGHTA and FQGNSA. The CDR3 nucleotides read TGTGCCAGCAGCTTAAAAGTATCAAGCATTCAGTACTTC. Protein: CASSLKVSSIQYF.

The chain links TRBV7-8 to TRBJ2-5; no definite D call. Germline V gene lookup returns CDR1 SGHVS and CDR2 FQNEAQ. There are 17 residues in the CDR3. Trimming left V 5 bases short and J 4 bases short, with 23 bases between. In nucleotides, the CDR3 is TGTGCCAGCAGCCATCCCTCATTCTTAGTTCCTGGAGAGACCCAGTACTTC. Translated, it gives CASSHPSFLVPGETQYF.

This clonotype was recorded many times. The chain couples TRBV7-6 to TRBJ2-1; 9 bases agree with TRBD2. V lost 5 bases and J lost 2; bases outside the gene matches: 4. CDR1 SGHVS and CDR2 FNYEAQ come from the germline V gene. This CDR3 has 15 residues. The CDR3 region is CASSRRLAAYNEQFF. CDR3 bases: TGTGCCAGCAGCCGGAGACTAGCGGCCTACAATGAGCAGTTCTTC.

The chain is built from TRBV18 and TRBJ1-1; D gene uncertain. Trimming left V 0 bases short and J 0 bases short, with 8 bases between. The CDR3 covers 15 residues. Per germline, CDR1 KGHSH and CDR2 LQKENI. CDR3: CASSPPVVLNTEAFF. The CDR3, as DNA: TGTGCCAGCTCACCACCGGTGGTACTGAACACTGAAGCTTTCTTT.

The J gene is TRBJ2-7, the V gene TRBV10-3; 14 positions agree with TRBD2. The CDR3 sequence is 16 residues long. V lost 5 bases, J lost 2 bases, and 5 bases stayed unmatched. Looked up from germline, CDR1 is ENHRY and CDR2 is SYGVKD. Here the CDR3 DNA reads TGTGCCATCAGTCGGACTAGCGGGAGGACTACCTACGAGCAGTACTTC. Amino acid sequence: CAISRTSGRTTYEQYF.

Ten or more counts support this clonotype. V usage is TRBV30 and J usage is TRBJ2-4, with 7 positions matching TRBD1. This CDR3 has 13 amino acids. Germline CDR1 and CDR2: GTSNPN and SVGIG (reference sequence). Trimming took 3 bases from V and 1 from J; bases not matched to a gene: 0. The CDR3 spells CAWRQGAKNIQYF. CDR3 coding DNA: TGTGCCTGGAGACAGGGGGCCAAAAACATTCAGTACTTC.

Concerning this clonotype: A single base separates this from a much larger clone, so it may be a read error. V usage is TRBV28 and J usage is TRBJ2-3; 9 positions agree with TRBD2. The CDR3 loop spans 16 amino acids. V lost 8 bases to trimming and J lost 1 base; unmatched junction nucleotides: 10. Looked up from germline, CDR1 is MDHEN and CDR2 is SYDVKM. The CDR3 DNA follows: TGTGCCAGCGGTTCGCCAATAGCGGGAGGCACAGATACGCAGTATTTT. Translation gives CASGSPIAGGTDTQYF.

The DNA of the CDR3 is TGTGCCAGTAGTGTCGGAGGGACAGGGGTCAACGAGCAGTACTTC. Its translation: CASSVGGTGVNEQYF. The chain is built from TRBV19 and TRBJ2-7; the match to TRBD1 covers 10 bases. CDR3 length: 15 residues. Germline V gene data show CDR1 as LNHDA and CDR2 as SQIVND (reference sequence). The V gene end was trimmed by 5 bases and the J gene end by 5 bases; junction bases not matched to a gene: 9. Full variable domain (remainder filled in from reference TRBV19 and TRBJ2-7): DGGITQSPKYLFRKEGQNVTLSCEQNLNHDAMYWYRQDPGQGLRLIYYSQIVNDFQKGDIAEGYSVSREKKESFPLTVTSAQKNPTAFYLCASSVGGTGVNEQYFGPGTRLTVT.

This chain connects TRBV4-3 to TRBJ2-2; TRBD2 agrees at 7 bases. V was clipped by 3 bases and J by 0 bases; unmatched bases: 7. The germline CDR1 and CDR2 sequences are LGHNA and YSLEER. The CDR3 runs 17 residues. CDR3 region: CASSQLPGLSNTGELFF. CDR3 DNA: TGCGCCAGCAGCCAGCTACCGGGACTATCGAACACCGGGGAGCTGTTTTTT.

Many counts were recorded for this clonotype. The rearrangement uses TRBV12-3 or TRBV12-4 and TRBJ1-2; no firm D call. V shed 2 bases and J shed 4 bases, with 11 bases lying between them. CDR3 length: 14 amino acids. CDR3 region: CASSLSGRSYGYTF. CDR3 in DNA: TGTGCCAGCAGTTTATCTGGGCGCAGCTATGGCTACACCTTC.

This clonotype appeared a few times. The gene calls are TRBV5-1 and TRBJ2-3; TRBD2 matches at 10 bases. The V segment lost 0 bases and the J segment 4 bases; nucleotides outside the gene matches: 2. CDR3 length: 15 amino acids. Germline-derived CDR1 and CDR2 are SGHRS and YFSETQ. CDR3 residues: CASSLDGTSADTQYF. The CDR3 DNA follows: TGCGCCAGCAGCTTGGACGGGACTAGCGCAGATACGCAGTATTTT.

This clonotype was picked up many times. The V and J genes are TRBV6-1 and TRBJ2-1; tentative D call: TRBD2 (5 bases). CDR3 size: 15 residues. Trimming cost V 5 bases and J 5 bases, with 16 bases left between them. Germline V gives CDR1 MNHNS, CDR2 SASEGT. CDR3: CASSKPSGFHNEQFF. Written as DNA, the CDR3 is TGTGCCAGCAGTAAACCTTCGGGGTTCCACAATGAGCAGTTCTTC.

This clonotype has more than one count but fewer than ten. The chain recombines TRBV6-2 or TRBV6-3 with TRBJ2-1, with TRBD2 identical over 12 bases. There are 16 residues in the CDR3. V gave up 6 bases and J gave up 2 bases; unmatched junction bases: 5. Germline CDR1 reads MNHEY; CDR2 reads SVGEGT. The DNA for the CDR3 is TGTGCCAGCAGGGATCTAGCGGGAGGGACCTACAATGAGCAGTTCTTC. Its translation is CASRDLAGGTYNEQFF.

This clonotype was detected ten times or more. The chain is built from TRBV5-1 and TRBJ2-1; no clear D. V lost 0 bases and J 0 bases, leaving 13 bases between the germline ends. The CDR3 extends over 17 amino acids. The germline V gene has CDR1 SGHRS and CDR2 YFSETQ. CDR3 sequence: CASSLDRLRSSYNEQFF. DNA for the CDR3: TGCGCCAGCAGCTTGGATCGGCTGAGGAGCTCCTACAATGAGCAGTTCTTC.

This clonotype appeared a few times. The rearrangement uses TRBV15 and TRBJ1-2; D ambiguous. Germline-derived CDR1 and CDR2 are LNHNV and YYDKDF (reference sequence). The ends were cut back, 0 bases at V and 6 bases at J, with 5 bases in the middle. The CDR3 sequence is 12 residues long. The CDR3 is CATSREGNGYTF. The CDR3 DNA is TGTGCCACCAGCAGAGAAGGGAATGGCTACACCTTC.

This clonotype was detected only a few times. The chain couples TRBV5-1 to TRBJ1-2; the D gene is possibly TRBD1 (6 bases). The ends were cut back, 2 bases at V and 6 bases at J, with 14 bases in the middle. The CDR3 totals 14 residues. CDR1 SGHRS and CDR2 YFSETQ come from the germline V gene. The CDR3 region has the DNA TGCGCCAGCAGCTTCGGGACACTTTGGGATGGCTACACCTTC. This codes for CASSFGTLWDGYTF.

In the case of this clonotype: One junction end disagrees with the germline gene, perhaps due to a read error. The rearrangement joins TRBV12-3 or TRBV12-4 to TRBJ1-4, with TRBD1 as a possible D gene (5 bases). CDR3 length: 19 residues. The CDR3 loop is CAISFHRDLISGTNEKLFF. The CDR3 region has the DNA TGTGCCATCAGTTTTCATCGGGACTTAATCTCGGGCACTAATGAAAAACTGTTTTTT.

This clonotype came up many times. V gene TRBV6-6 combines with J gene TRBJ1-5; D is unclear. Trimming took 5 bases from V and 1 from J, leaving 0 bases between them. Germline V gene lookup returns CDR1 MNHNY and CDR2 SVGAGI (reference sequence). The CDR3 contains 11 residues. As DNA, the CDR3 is TGTGCCAGCAGTAGCAATCAGCCCCAGCATTTT. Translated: CASSSNQPQHF.

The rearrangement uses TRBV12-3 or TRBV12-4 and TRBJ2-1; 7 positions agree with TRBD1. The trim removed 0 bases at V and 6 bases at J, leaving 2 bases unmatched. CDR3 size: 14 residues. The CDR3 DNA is TGTGCCAGCAGTTTAGCGAACAGGGGCAATGAGCAGTTCTTC. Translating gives CASSLANRGNEQFF.

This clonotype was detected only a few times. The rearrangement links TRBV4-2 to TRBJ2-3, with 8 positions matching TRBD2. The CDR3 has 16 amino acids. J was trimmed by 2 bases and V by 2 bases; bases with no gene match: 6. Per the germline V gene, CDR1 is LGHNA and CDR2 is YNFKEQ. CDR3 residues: CASSQSTSGLTDTQYF. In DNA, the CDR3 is TGTGCCAGCAGCCAATCCACTAGCGGACTCACAGATACGCAGTATTTT.

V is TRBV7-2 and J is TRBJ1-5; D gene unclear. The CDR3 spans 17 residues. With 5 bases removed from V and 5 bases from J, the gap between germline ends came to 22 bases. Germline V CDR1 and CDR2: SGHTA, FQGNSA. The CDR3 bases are TGTGCCAGCAGCCCCTCCGGACCCCTCAAGGGCCATCAGCCCCAGCATTTT. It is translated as CASSPSGPLKGHQPQHF.

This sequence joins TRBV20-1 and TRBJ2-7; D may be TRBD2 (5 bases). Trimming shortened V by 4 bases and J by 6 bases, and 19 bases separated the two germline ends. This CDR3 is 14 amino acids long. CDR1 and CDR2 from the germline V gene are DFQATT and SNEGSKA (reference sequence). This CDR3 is CSAKNPTREVEQYF. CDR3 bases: TGCAGTGCTAAGAACCCCACTAGAGAGGTCGAGCAGTACTTC.

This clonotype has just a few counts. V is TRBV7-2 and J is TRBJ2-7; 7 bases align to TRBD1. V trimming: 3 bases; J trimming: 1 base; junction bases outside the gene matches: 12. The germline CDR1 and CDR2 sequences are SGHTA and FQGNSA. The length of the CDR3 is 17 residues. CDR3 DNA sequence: TGTGCCAGCAGCTTTCCCCGGGACAGCTTACTATCCTACGAGCAGTACTTC. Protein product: CASSFPRDSLLSYEQYF.

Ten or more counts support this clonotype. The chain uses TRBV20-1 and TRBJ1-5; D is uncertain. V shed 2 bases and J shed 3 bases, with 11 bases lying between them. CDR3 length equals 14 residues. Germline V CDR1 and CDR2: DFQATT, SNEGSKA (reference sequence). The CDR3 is CSARSRLINQPQHF. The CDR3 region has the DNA TGCAGTGCTAGAAGCCGGCTGATCAATCAGCCCCAGCATTTT.

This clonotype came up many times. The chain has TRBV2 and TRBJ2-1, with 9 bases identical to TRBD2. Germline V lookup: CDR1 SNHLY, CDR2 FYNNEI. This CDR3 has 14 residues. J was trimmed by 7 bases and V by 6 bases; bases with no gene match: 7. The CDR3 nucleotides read TGTGCCAGCAGCGGGACTAGCCACTGGAATGAGCAGTTCTTC. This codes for CASSGTSHWNEQFF.

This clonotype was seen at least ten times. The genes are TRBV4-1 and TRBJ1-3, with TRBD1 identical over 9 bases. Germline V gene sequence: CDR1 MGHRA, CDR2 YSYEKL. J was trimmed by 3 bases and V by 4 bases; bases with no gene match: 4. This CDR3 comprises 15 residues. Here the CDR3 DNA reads TGCGCCAGCAGCCGAGGGACAGGGTATGGAAACACCATATATTTT. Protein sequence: CASSRGTGYGNTIYF.